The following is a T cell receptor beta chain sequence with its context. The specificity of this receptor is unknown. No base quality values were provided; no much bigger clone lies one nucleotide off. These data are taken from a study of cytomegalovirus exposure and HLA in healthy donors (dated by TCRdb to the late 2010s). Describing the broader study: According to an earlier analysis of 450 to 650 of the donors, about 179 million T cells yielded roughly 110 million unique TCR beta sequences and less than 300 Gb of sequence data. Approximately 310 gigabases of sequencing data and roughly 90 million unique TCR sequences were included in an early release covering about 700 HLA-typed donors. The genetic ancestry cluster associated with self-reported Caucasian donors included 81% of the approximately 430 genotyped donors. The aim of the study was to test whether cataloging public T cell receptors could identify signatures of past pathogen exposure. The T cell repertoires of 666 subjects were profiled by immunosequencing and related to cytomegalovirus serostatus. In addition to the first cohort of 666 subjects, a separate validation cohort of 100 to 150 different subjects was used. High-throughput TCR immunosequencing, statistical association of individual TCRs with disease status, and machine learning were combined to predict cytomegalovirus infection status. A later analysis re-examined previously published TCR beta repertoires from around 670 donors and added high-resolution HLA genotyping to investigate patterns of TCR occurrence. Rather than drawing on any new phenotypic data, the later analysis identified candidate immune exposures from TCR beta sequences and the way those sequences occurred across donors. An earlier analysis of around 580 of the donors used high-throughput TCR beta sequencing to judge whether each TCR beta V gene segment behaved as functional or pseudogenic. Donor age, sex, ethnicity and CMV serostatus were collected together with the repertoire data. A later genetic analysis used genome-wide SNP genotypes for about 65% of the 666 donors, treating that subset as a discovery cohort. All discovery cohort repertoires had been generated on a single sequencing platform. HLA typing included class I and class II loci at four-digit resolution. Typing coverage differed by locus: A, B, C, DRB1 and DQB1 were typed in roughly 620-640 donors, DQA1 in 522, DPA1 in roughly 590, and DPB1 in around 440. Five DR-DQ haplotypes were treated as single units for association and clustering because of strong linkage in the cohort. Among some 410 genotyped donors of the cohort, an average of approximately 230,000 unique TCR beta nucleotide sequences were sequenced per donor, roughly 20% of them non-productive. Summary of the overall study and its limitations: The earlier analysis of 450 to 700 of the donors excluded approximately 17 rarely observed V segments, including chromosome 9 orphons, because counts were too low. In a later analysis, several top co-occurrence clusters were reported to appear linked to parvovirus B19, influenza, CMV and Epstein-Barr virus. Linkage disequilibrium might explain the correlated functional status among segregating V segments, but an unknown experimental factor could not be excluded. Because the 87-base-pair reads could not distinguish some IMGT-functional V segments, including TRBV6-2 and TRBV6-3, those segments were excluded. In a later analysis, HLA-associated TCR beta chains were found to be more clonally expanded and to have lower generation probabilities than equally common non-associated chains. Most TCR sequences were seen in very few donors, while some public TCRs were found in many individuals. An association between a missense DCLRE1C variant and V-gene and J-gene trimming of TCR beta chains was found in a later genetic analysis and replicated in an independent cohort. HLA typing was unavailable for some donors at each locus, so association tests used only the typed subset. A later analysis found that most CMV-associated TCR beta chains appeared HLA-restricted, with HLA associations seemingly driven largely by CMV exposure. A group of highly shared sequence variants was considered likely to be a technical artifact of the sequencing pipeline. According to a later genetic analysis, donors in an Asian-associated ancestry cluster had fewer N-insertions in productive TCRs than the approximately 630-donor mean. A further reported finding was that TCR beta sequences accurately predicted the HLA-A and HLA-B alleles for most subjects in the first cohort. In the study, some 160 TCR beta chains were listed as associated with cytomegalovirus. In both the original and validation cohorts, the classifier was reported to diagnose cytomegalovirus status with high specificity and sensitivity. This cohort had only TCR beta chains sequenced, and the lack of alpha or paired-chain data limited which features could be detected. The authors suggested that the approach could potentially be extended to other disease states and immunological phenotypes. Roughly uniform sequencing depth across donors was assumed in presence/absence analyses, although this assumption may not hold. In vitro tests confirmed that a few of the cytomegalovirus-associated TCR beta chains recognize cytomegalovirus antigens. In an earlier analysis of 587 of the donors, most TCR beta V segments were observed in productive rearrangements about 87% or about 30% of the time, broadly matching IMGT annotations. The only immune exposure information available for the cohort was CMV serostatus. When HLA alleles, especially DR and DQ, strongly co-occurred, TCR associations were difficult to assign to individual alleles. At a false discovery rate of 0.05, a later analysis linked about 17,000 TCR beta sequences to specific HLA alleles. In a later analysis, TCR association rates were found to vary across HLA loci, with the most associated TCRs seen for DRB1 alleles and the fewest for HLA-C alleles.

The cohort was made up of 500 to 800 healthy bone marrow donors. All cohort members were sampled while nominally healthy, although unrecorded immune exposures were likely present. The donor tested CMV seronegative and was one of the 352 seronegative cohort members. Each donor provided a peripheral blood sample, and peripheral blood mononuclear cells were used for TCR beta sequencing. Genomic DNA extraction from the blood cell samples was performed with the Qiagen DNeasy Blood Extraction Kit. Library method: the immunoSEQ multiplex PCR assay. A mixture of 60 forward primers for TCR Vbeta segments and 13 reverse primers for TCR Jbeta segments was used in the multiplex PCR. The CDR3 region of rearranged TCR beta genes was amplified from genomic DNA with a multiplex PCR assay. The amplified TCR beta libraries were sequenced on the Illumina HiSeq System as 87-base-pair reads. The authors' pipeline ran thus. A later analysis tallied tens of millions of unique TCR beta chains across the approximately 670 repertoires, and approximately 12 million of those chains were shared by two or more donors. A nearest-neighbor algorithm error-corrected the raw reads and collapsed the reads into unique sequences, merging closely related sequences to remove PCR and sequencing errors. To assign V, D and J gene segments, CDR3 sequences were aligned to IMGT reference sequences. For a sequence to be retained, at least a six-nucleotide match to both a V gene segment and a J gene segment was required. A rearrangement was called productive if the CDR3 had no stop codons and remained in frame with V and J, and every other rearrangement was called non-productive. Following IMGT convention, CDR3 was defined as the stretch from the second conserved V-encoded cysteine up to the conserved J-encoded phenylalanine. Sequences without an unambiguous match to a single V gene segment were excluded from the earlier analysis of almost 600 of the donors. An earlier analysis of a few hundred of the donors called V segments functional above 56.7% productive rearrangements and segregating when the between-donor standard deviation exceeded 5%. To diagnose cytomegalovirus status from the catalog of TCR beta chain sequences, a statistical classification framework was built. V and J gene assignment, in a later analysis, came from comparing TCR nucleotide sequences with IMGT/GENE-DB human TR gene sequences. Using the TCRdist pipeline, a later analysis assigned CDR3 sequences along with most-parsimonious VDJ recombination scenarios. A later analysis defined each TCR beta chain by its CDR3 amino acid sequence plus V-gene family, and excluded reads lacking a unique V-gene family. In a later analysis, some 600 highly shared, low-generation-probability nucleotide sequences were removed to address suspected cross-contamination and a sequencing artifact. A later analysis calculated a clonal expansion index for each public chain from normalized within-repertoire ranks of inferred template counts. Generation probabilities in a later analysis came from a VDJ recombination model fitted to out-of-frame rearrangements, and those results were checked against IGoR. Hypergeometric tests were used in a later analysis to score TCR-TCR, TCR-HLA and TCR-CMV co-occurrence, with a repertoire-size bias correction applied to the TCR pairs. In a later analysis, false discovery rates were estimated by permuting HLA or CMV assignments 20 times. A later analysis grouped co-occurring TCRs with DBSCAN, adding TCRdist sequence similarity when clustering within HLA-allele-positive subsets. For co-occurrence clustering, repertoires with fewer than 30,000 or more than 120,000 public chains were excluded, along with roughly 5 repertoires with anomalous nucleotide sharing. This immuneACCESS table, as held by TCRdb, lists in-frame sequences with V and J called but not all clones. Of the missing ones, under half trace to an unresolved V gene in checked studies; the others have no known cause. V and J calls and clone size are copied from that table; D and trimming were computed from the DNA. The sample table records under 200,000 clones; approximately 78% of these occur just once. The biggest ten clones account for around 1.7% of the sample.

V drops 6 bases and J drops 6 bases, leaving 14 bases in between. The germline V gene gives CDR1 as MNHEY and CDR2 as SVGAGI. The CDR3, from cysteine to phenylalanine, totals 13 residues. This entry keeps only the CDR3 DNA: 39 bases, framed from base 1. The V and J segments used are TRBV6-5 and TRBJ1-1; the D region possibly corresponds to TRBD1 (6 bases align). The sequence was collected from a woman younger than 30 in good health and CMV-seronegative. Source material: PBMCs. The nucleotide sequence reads TGTGCCAGCAGGCCCACCTGGACAGCTGAAGCTTTCTTT. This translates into CASRPTWTAEAFF.